The sequence of this TCR beta chain was determined in a study of blood T cell repertoires in COVID-19. Study overall: Sites in the United States, Italy and Spain provided acute and convalescent COVID-19 samples. The cDNA or gDNA used as material had been derived from T cells, B-cell-depleted T cells, or PBMCs.

The length of the CDR3 is 15 residues. CDR1 SGHTA and CDR2 FQGTGA come from the germline V gene. With 1 base clipped from V and 10 bases from J, the junction kept 6 bases outside the gene matches. Some clones are missing from TCRdb's copy, which holds only in-frame ones; the method was immunoSEQ multiplex PCR. The sample has approximately 170,000 clones; roughly 87% are singletons. This clonotype was obtained from a man aged 18 to 35 who had recovered from COVID-19. Sequencing was performed on peripheral blood. The chain links TRBV7-3 to TRBJ2-1; 11 bases agree with TRBD1. The CDR3, as DNA: TGTGCCAGCAGCTTAAGCGGGACAGGGGGTGGGGAGCAGTTCTTC. Encoded protein: CASSLSGTGGGEQFF.